This passage covers 27 T cell receptor beta chains from one sample sequenced in a study of blood T cell repertoires in COVID-19. TCRdb's copy holds only in-frame clones and misses some; the assay was immunoSEQ multiplex PCR. The data hold approximately 80,000 clones, with about 90% observed a single time. Sequencing was performed on peripheral blood. Every receptor here comes from a woman aged 50 to 60 in a cohort sampled during active COVID-19.

V is TRBV12-3 or TRBV12-4 and J is TRBJ2-7; D might be TRBD2 (5 bases). The CDR3 has 13 residues. Trimming shortened V by 6 bases and J by 3 bases, and 12 bases separated the two germline ends. CDR3 loop: CASSSYGDYEQYF. CDR3 DNA: TGTGCCAGCAGCTCTTACGGGGACTACGAGCAGTACTTC.

This clone has a single count. The rearrangement joins TRBV5-1 to TRBJ1-2; D remains ambiguous. The CDR3 is made up of 12 amino acids. The V end lost 3 bases, the J end lost 8 bases, and 11 bases lay between the germline ends. Germline V gives CDR1 SGHRS, CDR2 YFSETQ. The CDR3 region is CASSSPNRGYTF. The CDR3 bases are TGCGCCAGCAGCTCCCCAAATCGGGGCTACACCTTC.

This chain joins TRBV28 and TRBJ1-3; no clear D. This CDR3 has 15 amino acids. Germline CDR1 and CDR2: MDHEN and SYDVKM. Between the trimmed V and J ends, which lost 6 bases and 2 bases, there was a span of 14 bases. CDR3 sequence (DNA): TGTGCCAGCAGCCGCGCCAGGAGGACTGGAAACACCATATATTTT. It translates to CASSRARRTGNTIYF.

The CDR3 is CASSQAWDRSYVNYGYTF. CDR3 sequence (DNA): TGTGCCAGCAGCCAAGCTTGGGACAGGTCCTACGTTAACTATGGCTACACCTTC. The V gene is TRBV3-1 (or the pseudogene TRBV3-2), the J gene TRBJ1-2; TRBD1 agrees at 8 bases. CDR3 length: 18 amino acids. V lost 1 base to trimming and J lost 1 base; unmatched junction nucleotides: 11. Germline loops: CDR1 LGHDT, CDR2 YNNKEL (reference sequence).

The chain carries TRBV23-1 and TRBJ2-1; 9 nucleotides agree with TRBD1. TRBV23-1 has ORF status, its function being uncertain. This CDR3 region has 16 residues. V dropped 4 bases and J dropped 12; count of bases not matched to a gene: 16. CDR3 DNA sequence: TGCGCCAGCAGTCTCACCGACAGGGGGAATGGAATTCGGCAGTTCTTC. Protein sequence: CASSLTDRGNGIRQFF.

The CDR3 protein is CASSRSGGGRREKLFF. CDR3 nucleotides: TGTGCCAGCAGCCGTTCGGGTGGGGGCCGACGTGAAAAACTGTTTTTT. This sequence joins TRBV28 and TRBJ1-4; D possibly corresponds to TRBD1 (6 bases). The germline gives CDR1 MDHEN, CDR2 SYDVKM. The CDR3 runs to 16 residues. The V and J ends lost 6 bases and 7 bases respectively, with 21 bases between them. Drawing the rest from reference TRBV28 and TRBJ1-4, the complete variable domain is DVKVTQSSRYLVKRTGEKVFLECVQDMDHENMFWYRQDPGLGLRLIYFSYDVKMKEKGDIPEGYSVSREKKERFSLILESASTNQTSMYLCASSRSGGGRREKLFFGSGTQLSVL.

J is TRBJ2-1 and V is TRBV9, with 7 bases lining up with TRBD1. The CDR3 runs to 14 residues. From germline, CDR1 is SGDLS and CDR2 YYNGEE. J lost 4 bases, V lost 3 bases, and 4 bases had no gene match. The CDR3 sequence: CASSAPGQYNEQFF. CDR3 DNA sequence: TGTGCCAGCAGCGCGCCGGGACAGTACAATGAGCAGTTCTTC.

V usage is TRBV28 and J usage is TRBJ2-3; D gene uncertain. From germline, CDR1 is MDHEN and CDR2 SYDVKM. This CDR3 region has 13 residues. Trimming cost V 3 bases and J 2 bases, with 6 bases left between them. The CDR3 reads CASSFGFTDTQYF. CDR3 in DNA: TGTGCCAGCAGTTTCGGTTTCACAGATACGCAGTATTTT.

The gene calls are TRBV3-1 (or the pseudogene TRBV3-2) and TRBJ2-1; TRBD2 matches 10 bases. This CDR3 is 15 amino acids long. With 2 bases clipped from V and 9 bases from J, the junction kept 7 bases outside the gene matches. CDR1 LGHDT and CDR2 YNNKEL come from the germline V gene (reference sequence). In DNA, the CDR3 is TGTGCCAGCAGCCAATTTCTAGCGGGAGTTGGTGAGCAGTTCTTC. Amino acid sequence: CASSQFLAGVGEQFF.

The V gene is TRBV6-5, the J gene TRBJ2-1; TRBD1 agrees at 10 bases. Germline V gene lookup returns CDR1 MNHEY and CDR2 SVGAGI. This CDR3 spans 15 amino acids. Losses at the gene ends were 2 bases for V and 6 bases for J; bases not matched to a gene: 4. CDR3 DNA: TGTGCCAGCAGTTACCGAAGGACAGGGGGCAATGAGCAGTTCTTC. Its translation: CASSYRRTGGNEQFF.

The chain uses TRBV29-1 and TRBJ2-7; tentative D call: TRBD2 (6 bases). The CDR3 is made up of 14 amino acids. Germline CDR1 and CDR2: SQVTM and ANQGSEA. Between the trimmed V and J ends, which lost 3 bases and 2 bases, there was a span of 14 bases. CDR3 in amino acids: CSVDSGGVAYEQYF. Written as DNA, the CDR3 is TGCAGCGTTGATAGTGGAGGGGTCGCCTACGAGCAGTACTTC.

The rearrangement joins TRBV7-9 to TRBJ1-1, with a tentative D call TRBD1 (6 bases). V was shortened by 2 bases and J by 4 bases, with 11 bases between the two germline ends. The CDR3 consists of 14 residues. Germline CDR1 reads SEHNR; CDR2 reads FQNEAQ (reference sequence). The CDR3 region has the DNA TGTGCCAGCAGCTTAAATCAGGGGAGCACTGAAGCTTTCTTT. Translated: CASSLNQGSTEAFF.

The chain uses TRBV15 and TRBJ2-1, with 14 positions matching TRBD2. The V and J ends lost 6 bases and 6 bases, in that order; junction bases with no gene match: 1. The germline gives CDR1 LNHNV, CDR2 YYDKDF (reference sequence). The CDR3 covers 14 residues. The CDR3 sequence: CATRGLAGVNEQFF. The CDR3, as DNA: TGTGCCACCAGGGGACTAGCGGGAGTCAATGAGCAGTTCTTC.

This clone was recorded only once. The gene calls are TRBV29-1 and TRBJ1-5, with unresolved D. The V and J ends lost 0 bases and 6 bases respectively, with 6 bases between them. The CDR3 is 12 residues long. Germline V gene sequence: CDR1 SQVTM, CDR2 ANQGSEA. CDR3 protein: CSVEDEGQPQHF. The CDR3 coding sequence is TGCAGCGTTGAAGATGAGGGTCAGCCCCAGCATTTT.

This sequence joins TRBV9 and TRBJ2-5, with 11 bases identical to TRBD2. Trimming cost V 0 bases and J 5 bases; bases outside gene matches: 9. Per the germline V gene, CDR1 is SGDLS and CDR2 is YYNGEE. This CDR3 is 17 amino acids long. CDR3 residues: CASSVGGSGRALETQYF. The CDR3 region has the DNA TGTGCCAGCAGCGTAGGGGGTAGCGGGAGGGCCTTGGAGACCCAGTACTTC.

The chain has TRBV5-4 and TRBJ2-1, with 14 bases identical to TRBD2. J lost 5 bases, V lost 2 bases, and 6 bases had no gene match. CDR1 and CDR2 from the germline V gene are SGHNT and YYREEE (reference sequence). The CDR3 runs to 17 residues. This CDR3 reads CASSFPGTSGSDNEQFF. As DNA, the CDR3 is TGTGCCAGCAGCTTCCCCGGGACTAGCGGGAGCGACAATGAGCAGTTCTTC. Complete variable domain (other parts from reference TRBV5-4 and TRBJ2-1): ETGVTQSPTHLIKTRGQQVTLRCSSQSGHNTVSWYQQALGQGPQFIFQYYREEENGRGNFPPRFSGLQFPNYSSELNVNALELDDSALYLCASSFPGTSGSDNEQFFGPGTRLTVL.

V and J are TRBV19 and TRBJ2-7, with 7 positions matching TRBD1. Germline V gene lookup returns CDR1 LNHDA and CDR2 SQIVND (reference sequence). Trimming took 5 bases from V and 7 from J; bases not matched to a gene: 20. This CDR3 is 17 amino acids long. This chain's CDR3 is CASSFPDRVGSEYEQYF. The CDR3 region has the DNA TGTGCCAGTAGTTTTCCCGACAGGGTGGGTAGTGAGTATGAGCAGTACTTC.

V gene TRBV6-5 combines with J gene TRBJ2-5; 10 bases map to TRBD1. This CDR3 spans 15 amino acids. With V trimmed by 6 bases and J by 3 bases, 7 bases remained unmatched. Germline-derived CDR1 and CDR2 are MNHEY and SVGAGI. Here the CDR3 DNA reads TGTGCCAGCAGAACCGGGACAGGGGAAAAAGAGACCCAGTACTTC. Encoded protein: CASRTGTGEKETQYF.

The CDR3 is CASGPDRSTEAFF. DNA for the CDR3: TGTGCTAGTGGCCCGGACAGAAGCACTGAAGCTTTCTTT. V and J are TRBV12-5 and TRBJ1-1; tentative D call: TRBD1 (6 bases). CDR3 length: 13 residues. Germline V gives CDR1 LGHNT, CDR2 FRNRAP. V shed 6 bases and J shed 4 bases, with 12 bases lying between them.

This clone appeared a few times. The chain combines TRBV29-1 with TRBJ1-6; no clear D gene. The germline V gene has CDR1 SQVTM and CDR2 ANQGSEA. V was cut by 2 bases and J by 7 bases, with 6 bases left in between. This CDR3 comprises 12 residues. CDR3 loop: CSVEQVNSPLHF. DNA of the CDR3: TGCAGCGTTGAACAGGTAAATTCACCCCTCCACTTT.

This chain links TRBV5-6 with TRBJ2-5; TRBD2 matches 11 bases. This CDR3 is 17 amino acids long. Looked up from germline, CDR1 is SGHDT and CDR2 is YYEEEE. V lost 1 base, J lost 5 bases, and 10 bases stayed unmatched. The CDR3 sequence is CASSLFVAGGPWETQYF. The CDR3 DNA sequence: TGTGCCAGCAGCTTGTTTGTAGCGGGAGGGCCCTGGGAGACCCAGTACTTC.

In DNA, the CDR3 is TGTGCCAGCAGCCAAGACCGGGAGCGGGGAAGGGCAGCTTTCTTT. This translates into CASSQDRERGRAAFF. The chain carries TRBV3-1 (or the pseudogene TRBV3-2) and TRBJ1-1, with no clear D. V dropped 0 bases and J dropped 10 bases, with 18 bases sitting between them. Per germline, CDR1 LGHDT and CDR2 YNNKEL (reference sequence). This CDR3 is 15 amino acids long.

V is TRBV3-1 (or the pseudogene TRBV3-2) and J is TRBJ2-2; the match to TRBD1 covers 8 bases. This CDR3 is built from 16 residues. V lost 4 bases to trimming and J lost 6 bases; unmatched junction nucleotides: 10. Germline CDR1 reads LGHDT; CDR2 reads YNNKEL (reference sequence). The CDR3 nucleotides are TGTGCCAGCAGCCGCCCCGGGACAGGAGTAGCCGGGGAGCTGTTTTTT. Translating gives CASSRPGTGVAGELFF.

This rearrangement joins TRBV27 to TRBJ2-7; weak D call: TRBD1 (5 bases). Looked up from germline, CDR1 is MNHEY and CDR2 is SMNVEV (reference sequence). V was clipped by 7 bases and J by 0 bases, with 16 bases between them. This CDR3 has 15 amino acids. The CDR3: CASTKGLDRSYEQYF. DNA for the CDR3: TGTGCCAGCACAAAGGGGTTAGACCGCTCCTACGAGCAGTACTTC.

The V call is TRBV6-2 or TRBV6-3, the J call TRBJ2-7, with a possible D match to TRBD2 (6 bases). Deletions cut 4 bases from V and 2 bases from J, with 12 bases between. This CDR3 is built from 14 residues. Germline CDR1 and CDR2: MNHEY and SVGEGT. CDR3 loop: CASSFRVAAYEQYF. The DNA of the CDR3 is TGTGCCAGCAGTTTTAGGGTAGCGGCCTACGAGCAGTACTTC.

In DNA form, the CDR3 reads TGCGCCAGTTCACTCACTAGCGGCGTCGAGTACGAGCAGTACTTC. Translating it yields CASSLTSGVEYEQYF. V usage is TRBV5-1 and J usage is TRBJ2-7; TRBD2 matches at 8 bases. This CDR3 has 15 amino acids. From germline, CDR1 is SGHRS and CDR2 YFSETQ. Unmatched junction bases numbered 14, after V lost 8 bases and J lost 4 bases.

In nucleotides, the CDR3 is TGTGCCAGCAGCGTAGTTGCGGGGAGAGGCGTCTTAACAGATACGCAGTATTTT. It translates to CASSVVAGRGVLTDTQYF. V is TRBV9 and J is TRBJ2-3, with D possibly TRBD2 on 6 matching bases. CDR3 length: 18 residues. V was pared by 0 bases and J by 3 bases, with 20 bases between. Per germline, CDR1 SGDLS and CDR2 YYNGEE.